A single sample is the source of the 14 T cell receptor beta chains below, sequenced in a study of blood T cell repertoires in COVID-19. Some clones are missing from TCRdb's copy, which holds only in-frame ones; the method was immunoSEQ multiplex PCR. The sample carries 100,000 to 130,000 clones, 84% recorded once. The sample taken for sequencing was peripheral blood. All receptors come from a human donor in a cohort sampled during active COVID-19.

This clone showed up just once. V and J are TRBV9 and TRBJ2-5, with a tentative D call TRBD2 (5 bases). This CDR3 region has 15 residues. CDR1 SGDLS and CDR2 YYNGEE come from the germline V gene. V lost 0 bases and J 4 bases, leaving 13 bases between the germline ends. CDR3 sequence (DNA): TGTGCCAGCAGCGTAGATCAAGGAGGTACAGAGACCCAGTACTTC. It specifies CASSVDQGGTETQYF.

J is TRBJ2-2 and V is TRBV7-9; D may be TRBD2 (6 bases). CDR1 and CDR2 (germline): SEHNR, FQNEAQ (reference sequence). V lost 5 bases and J lost 3, with 10 bases in between. This CDR3 has 14 amino acids. The CDR3 is CASSPAGYTGELFF. The DNA for the CDR3 is TGTGCCAGCAGCCCGGCGGGGTACACCGGGGAGCTGTTTTTT.

The rearrangement joins TRBV18 to TRBJ2-7, with TRBD1 matching over 8 bases. The germline CDR1 and CDR2 sequences are KGHSH and LQKENI. V shed 2 bases and J 7 bases; nucleotides not matched to a gene: 10. CDR3 size: 15 residues. The CDR3 region is CASSPAGTGIGEQYF. For the CDR3, the DNA is TGTGCCAGCTCACCAGCCGGGACAGGAATTGGGGAGCAGTACTTC.

The chain uses TRBV27 and TRBJ1-5; TRBD1 is a possible D gene (6 bases). V was trimmed by 6 bases and J by 3 bases, leaving 15 bases between them. Germline loops: CDR1 MNHEY, CDR2 SMNVEV (reference sequence). This CDR3 spans 15 amino acids. As DNA, the CDR3 is TGTGCCAGCAGCCAAGGGGGACATCCCAATCAGCCCCAGCATTTT. Its translation: CASSQGGHPNQPQHF.

The V gene is TRBV10-3, the J gene TRBJ1-1, with D possibly being TRBD1 (5 bases). Per germline, CDR1 ENHRY and CDR2 SYGVKD. This CDR3 is built from 12 residues. The V end lost 6 bases, the J end lost 7 bases, and 12 bases lay between the germline ends. The CDR3 loop reads CAIRMAGDEAFF. For the CDR3, the DNA is TGTGCCATCAGGATGGCGGGGGATGAAGCTTTCTTT.

The V gene is TRBV5-1, the J gene TRBJ2-1, with 8 bases identical to TRBD1. Germline assignment: CDR1 SGHRS and CDR2 YFSETQ. This CDR3 has 15 residues. J was trimmed by 6 bases and V by 4 bases; bases with no gene match: 9. The CDR3 region is CASSGGQGSRNEQFF. The CDR3 DNA follows: TGCGCCAGCAGCGGTGGACAGGGATCGCGCAATGAGCAGTTCTTC.

This CDR3 reads CASSFEPLDEQYF. CDR3 DNA sequence: TGTGCCAGCAGTTTCGAGCCCCTAGACGAGCAGTACTTC. The V call is TRBV12-3 or TRBV12-4, the J call TRBJ2-7; D is ambiguous. V gave up 3 bases and J gave up 5 bases, with 11 bases separating them. This CDR3 region has 13 residues.

The chain recombines TRBV2 with TRBJ2-3; weak D call: TRBD2 (6 bases). V was cut by 2 bases and J by 10 bases, with 13 bases left in between. The CDR3 has 13 amino acids. Germline CDR1 SNHLY, CDR2 FYNNEI. DNA of the CDR3: TGTGCCAGCAGTGAAACCGGACTATTAGCGCAGTATTTT. This gives the protein CASSETGLLAQYF.

This clone was seen a single time. The V and J genes are TRBV20-1 and TRBJ1-2; D is undetermined. The CDR3 extends over 11 amino acids. CDR1 is DFQATT, CDR2 SNEGSKA, per germline (reference sequence). With 1 base removed from V and 8 bases from J, the gap between germline ends came to 8 bases. The CDR3 spells CSARVSGGYTF. CDR3 sequence (DNA): TGCAGTGCTAGAGTCAGCGGGGGCTACACCTTC.

V usage is TRBV18 and J usage is TRBJ1-3; maybe TRBD1 (6 bases). The V and J ends lost 8 bases and 0 bases respectively, with 20 bases between them. Germline V lookup: CDR1 KGHSH, CDR2 LQKENI. CDR3 size: 17 residues. The CDR3 region is CASVRGGRNLSGNTIYF. CDR3 nucleotide sequence: TGTGCCAGCGTGCGGGGGGGCCGAAACCTCTCTGGAAACACCATATATTTT. The whole variable domain, filled in from reference TRBV18 and TRBJ1-3, reads NAGVMQNPRHLVRRRGQEARLRCSPMKGHSHVYWYRQLPEEGLKFMVYLQKENIIDESGMPKERFSAEFPKEGPSILRIQQVVRGDSAAYFCASVRGGRNLSGNTIYFGEGSWLTVV.

This clone was found a few times. This chain joins TRBV9 and TRBJ2-5, with a tentative D call TRBD2 (5 bases). The germline V gene has CDR1 SGDLS and CDR2 YYNGEE. The CDR3 has 15 amino acids. Trimming cost V 1 base and J 5 bases, with 15 bases left between them. In DNA, the CDR3 is TGTGCCAGCAGCGTATTGGGAGTAGCGAGCGAGACCCAGTACTTC. Translation gives CASSVLGVASETQYF.

As DNA, the CDR3 is TGTGCCAGTAGCCGCGCTAGCGGCACCTACGAGCAGTACTTC. It is translated as CASSRASGTYEQYF. The V and J genes are TRBV19 and TRBJ2-7, with 7 positions matching TRBD2. Germline CDR1 and CDR2: LNHDA and SQIVND (reference sequence). The CDR3 is 14 amino acids. Trimming took 6 bases from V and 2 from J; bases not matched to a gene: 7.

This chain links TRBV5-1 with TRBJ2-7, with D possibly TRBD2 on 6 matching bases. Germline CDR1 and CDR2: SGHRS and YFSETQ. This CDR3 comprises 17 residues. The germline V and J ends were trimmed by 0 bases and 4 bases, with 20 bases remaining between them. The CDR3 loop reads CASSLAASTTGTYEQYV. The CDR3 nucleotides are TGCGCCAGCAGCTTGGCCGCGTCGACTACCGGGACTTACGAGCAGTACGTC.

CDR3 sequence reads: CASIPDTWNNYGYTF. The CDR3 DNA sequence: TGTGCCAGCATTCCGGACACGTGGAACAACTATGGCTACACCTTC. This chain joins TRBV6-6 and TRBJ1-2; the D gene is possibly TRBD1 (5 bases). The CDR3 runs 15 residues. Germline CDR1 and CDR2: MNHNY and SVGAGI (reference sequence). Between the trimmed V and J ends, which lost 7 bases and 2 bases, there was a span of 17 bases.